The TCR beta chain described here comes from a study of T cell responses to AZD1222 COVID-19 vaccine. Doses given second, at about 4 or about 12 weeks, were pooled. The repertoire was sequenced with immunoSEQ multiplex PCR; TCRdb's copy has only in-frame clones and lacks some. The profile shows some 90,000 clones, 85% to 90% of them singletons. V gave up 5 bases and J gave up 5 bases; unmatched junction bases: 15. CDR3 length equals 17 residues. Per germline, CDR1 LNHDA and CDR2 SQIVND (reference sequence). Note on this clone: Its target is not known.

Whole-study findings and limits: CD4 TCRs linked to vaccination spanned spike, dominating at 160-218 and 743-854. It was only a handful of AZD1222 recipients who were seropositive at baseline. Spike-specific TCR repertoires showed rising breadth and depth after two AZD1222 doses.

This clonotype was sampled from an adult who received the AZD1222 COVID-19 vaccine. The V gene is TRBV19, the J gene TRBJ1-5; 7 bases match TRBD1. The input for sequencing was peripheral blood, taken 28 days after the second AZD1222 dose. The CDR3 sequence is CASSPLRVTGKDQPQHF. CDR3 DNA: TGTGCCAGTAGTCCCCTCCGGGTGACAGGGAAGGATCAGCCCCAGCATTTT. The complete variable domain, with remaining parts taken from reference TRBV19 and TRBJ1-5, reads DGGITQSPKYLFRKEGQNVTLSCEQNLNHDAMYWYRQDPGQGLRLIYYSQIVNDFQKGDIAEGYSVSREKKESFPLTVTSAQKNPTAFYLCASSPLRVTGKDQPQHFGDGTRLSIL.